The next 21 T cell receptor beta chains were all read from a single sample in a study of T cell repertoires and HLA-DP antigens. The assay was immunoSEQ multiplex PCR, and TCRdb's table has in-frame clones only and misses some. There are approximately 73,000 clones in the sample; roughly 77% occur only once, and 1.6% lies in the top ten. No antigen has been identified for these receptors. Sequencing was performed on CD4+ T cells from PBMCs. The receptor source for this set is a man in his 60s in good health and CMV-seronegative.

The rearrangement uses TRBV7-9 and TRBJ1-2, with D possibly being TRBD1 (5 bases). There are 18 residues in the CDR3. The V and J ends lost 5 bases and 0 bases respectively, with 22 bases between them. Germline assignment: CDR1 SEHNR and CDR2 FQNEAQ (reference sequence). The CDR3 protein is CASSMNLGGRTTNYGYTF. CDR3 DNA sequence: TGTGCCAGCAGCATGAACTTGGGGGGACGGACTACTAACTATGGCTACACCTTC.

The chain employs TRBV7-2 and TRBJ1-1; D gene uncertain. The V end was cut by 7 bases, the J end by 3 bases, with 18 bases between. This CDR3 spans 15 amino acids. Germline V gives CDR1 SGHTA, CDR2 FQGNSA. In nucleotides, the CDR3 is TGTGCCAGCACATTAGAACCACGCTTGTACACTGAAGCTTTCTTT. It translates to CASTLEPRLYTEAFF.

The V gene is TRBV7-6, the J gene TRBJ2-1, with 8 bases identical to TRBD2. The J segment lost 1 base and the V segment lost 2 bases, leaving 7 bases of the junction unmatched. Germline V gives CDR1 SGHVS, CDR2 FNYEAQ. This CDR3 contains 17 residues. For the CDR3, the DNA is TGTGCCAGCAGCTTAAGTCAGCGGGAGACGTCCTACAATGAGCAGTTCTTC. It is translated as CASSLSQRETSYNEQFF.

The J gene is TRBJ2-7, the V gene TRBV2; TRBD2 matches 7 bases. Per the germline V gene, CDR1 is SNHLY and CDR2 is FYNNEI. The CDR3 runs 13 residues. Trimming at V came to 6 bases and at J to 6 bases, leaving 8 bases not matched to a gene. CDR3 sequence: CASRVGGPREQYV. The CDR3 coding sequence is TGTGCCAGCAGAGTGGGAGGGCCACGCGAGCAGTACGTC.

CDR3 DNA: TGTGCCAGCTGTTACGGGAGATGCGAGACCCAGTACTTC. This encodes CASCYGRCETQYF. The chain is built from TRBV7-3 and TRBJ2-5; the D gene is possibly TRBD2 (6 bases). Deletions cut 8 bases from V and 5 bases from J, with 15 bases between. This CDR3 is built from 13 residues. Germline V gene data show CDR1 as SGHTA and CDR2 as FQGTGA.

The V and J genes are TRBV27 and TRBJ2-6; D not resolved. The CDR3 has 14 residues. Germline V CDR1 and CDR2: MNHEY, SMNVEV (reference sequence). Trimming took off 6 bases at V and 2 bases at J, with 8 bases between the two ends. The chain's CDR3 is CASSTYAGANVLTF. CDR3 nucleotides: TGTGCCAGCAGCACTTACGCTGGGGCCAACGTCCTGACTTTC.

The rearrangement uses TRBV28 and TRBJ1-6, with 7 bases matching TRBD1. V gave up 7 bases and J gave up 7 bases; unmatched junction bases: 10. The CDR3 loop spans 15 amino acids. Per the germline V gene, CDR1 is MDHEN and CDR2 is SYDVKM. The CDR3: CASMFRQGRNSPLHF. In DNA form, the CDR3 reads TGTGCCAGCATGTTCAGACAGGGTAGGAATTCACCCCTCCACTTT. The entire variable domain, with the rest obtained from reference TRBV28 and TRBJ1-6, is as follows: DVKVTQSSRYLVKRTGEKVFLECVQDMDHENMFWYRQDPGLGLRLIYFSYDVKMKEKGDIPEGYSVSREKKERFSLILESASTNQTSMYLCASMFRQGRNSPLHFGNGTRLTVT.

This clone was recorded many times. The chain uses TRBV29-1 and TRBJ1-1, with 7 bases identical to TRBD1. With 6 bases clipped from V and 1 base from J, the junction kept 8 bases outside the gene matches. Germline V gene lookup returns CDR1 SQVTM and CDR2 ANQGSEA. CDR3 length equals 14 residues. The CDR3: CSVVTGTANTEAFF. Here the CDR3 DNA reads TGCAGCGTGGTCACCGGGACAGCGAACACTGAAGCTTTCTTT.

Written as DNA, the CDR3 is TGTGCCAGCAGCTTGCGGGGGTACGGCTCTGGAAACACCATATATTTT. Translation: CASSLRGYGSGNTIYF. This chain uses TRBV5-6 with TRBJ1-3; weak D call: TRBD1 (5 bases). From germline, CDR1 is SGHDT and CDR2 YYEEEE. The length of the CDR3 is 16 residues. The V and J ends lost 1 base and 0 bases respectively, with 11 bases between them.

The chain's CDR3 is CASSPDSGKGADTQYF. CDR3 nucleotides: TGTGCCAGCAGCCCAGATAGCGGGAAAGGCGCAGATACGCAGTATTTT. The chain is built from TRBV9 and TRBJ2-3; 8 nucleotides align to TRBD2. From germline, CDR1 is SGDLS and CDR2 YYNGEE. The CDR3 totals 16 residues. V trimming: 4 bases; J trimming: 4 bases; junction bases outside the gene matches: 11.

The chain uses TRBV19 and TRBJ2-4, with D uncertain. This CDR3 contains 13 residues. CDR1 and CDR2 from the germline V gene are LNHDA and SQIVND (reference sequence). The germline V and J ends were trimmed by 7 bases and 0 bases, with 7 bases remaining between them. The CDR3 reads CASISEAKNIQYF. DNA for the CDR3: TGTGCCAGTATATCTGAAGCCAAAAACATTCAGTACTTC.

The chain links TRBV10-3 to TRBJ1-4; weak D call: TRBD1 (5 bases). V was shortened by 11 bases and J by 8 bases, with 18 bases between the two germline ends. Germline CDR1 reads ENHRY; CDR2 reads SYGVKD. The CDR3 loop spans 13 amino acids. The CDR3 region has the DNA TGTGCCGCGTCGTCCGCGGGGCGGGAAAAACTGTTTTTT. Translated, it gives CAASSAGREKLFF.

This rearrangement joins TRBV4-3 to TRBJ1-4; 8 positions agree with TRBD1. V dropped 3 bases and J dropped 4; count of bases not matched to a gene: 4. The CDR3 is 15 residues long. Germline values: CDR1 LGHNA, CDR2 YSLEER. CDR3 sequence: CASSQGQAYNEKLFF. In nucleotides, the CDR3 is TGCGCCAGCAGCCAGGGACAGGCTTATAATGAAAAACTGTTTTTT.

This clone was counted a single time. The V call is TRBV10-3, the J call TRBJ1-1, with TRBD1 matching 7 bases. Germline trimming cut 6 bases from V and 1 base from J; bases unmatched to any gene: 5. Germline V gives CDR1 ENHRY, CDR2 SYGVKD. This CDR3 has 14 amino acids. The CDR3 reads CAIRGTEKNTEAFF. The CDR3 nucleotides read TGTGCCATCAGGGGGACAGAAAAGAACACTGAAGCTTTCTTT.

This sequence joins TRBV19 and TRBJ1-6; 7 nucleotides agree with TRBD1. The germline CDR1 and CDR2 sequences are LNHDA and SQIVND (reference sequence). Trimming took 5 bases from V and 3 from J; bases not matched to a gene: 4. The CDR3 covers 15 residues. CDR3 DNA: TGTGCCAGTAGTTCCCGGGACAGCTATAATTCACCCCTCCACTTT. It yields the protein CASSSRDSYNSPLHF.

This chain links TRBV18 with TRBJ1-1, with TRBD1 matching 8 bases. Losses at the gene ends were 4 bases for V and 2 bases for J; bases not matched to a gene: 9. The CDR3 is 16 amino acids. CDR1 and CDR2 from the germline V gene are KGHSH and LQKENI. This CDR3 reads CASSHLTGQANTEAFF. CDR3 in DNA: TGTGCCAGCTCACACTTAACGGGACAGGCCAACACTGAAGCTTTCTTT.

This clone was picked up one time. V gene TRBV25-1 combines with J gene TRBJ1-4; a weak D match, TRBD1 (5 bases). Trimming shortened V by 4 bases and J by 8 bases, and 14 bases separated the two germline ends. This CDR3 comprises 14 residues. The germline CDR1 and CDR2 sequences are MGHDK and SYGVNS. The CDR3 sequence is CASSGPGGEEKLFF. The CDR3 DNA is TGTGCCAGCAGTGGCCCGGGGGGTGAGGAAAAACTGTTTTTT.

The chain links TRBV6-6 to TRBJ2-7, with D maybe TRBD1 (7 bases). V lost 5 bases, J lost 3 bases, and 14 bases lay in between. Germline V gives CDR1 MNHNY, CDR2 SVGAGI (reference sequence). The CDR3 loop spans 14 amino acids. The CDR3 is CASSRRQGGYEQYF. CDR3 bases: TGTGCCAGCAGTCGAAGACAGGGAGGCTACGAGCAGTACTTC.

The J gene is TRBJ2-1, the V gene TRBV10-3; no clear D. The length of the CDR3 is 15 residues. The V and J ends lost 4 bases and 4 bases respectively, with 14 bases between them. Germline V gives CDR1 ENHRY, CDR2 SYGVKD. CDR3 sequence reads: CAISGEESGYNEQFF. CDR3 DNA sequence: TGTGCCATCAGTGGCGAAGAATCTGGGTACAATGAGCAGTTCTTC.

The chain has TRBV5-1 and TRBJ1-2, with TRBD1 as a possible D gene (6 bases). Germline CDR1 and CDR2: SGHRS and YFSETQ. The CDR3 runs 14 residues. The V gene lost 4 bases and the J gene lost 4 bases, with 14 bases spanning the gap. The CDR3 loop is CASSPDRTSYGYTF. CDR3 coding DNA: TGCGCCAGCAGCCCGGACAGAACCAGCTATGGCTACACCTTC.

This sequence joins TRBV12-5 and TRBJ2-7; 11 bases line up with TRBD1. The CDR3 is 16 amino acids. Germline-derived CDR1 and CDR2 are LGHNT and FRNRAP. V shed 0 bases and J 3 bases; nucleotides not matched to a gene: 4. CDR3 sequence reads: CASGLVGQGAFYEQYV. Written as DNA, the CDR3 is TGTGCTAGTGGTTTGGTAGGACAGGGGGCCTTCTACGAGCAGTACGTC.